The T cell receptor (beta chain) described here comes from a study of T cell responses to AZD1222 COVID-19 vaccine. Broader study findings: Nearly half of unique spike-specific TCRs reportedly avoided B.1.351 and B.1.1.7 mutated regions. Among the donors, most were white British and more were female, and clonal diversity was possibly underestimated. At 160-218 and 743-854, vaccine-associated CD4 TCRs were dominant, and they spanned spike. Sampling captured repertoires only after the peak T cell response.

Data came from immunoSEQ multiplex PCR; TCRdb stores just in-frame clones and leaves some out. The data contain 200,000 to 250,000 clones, approximately 94% of them seen just once; the ten biggest clones take up approximately 1.5%. The CDR3 sequence is 13 residues long. Trimming took off 7 bases at V and 1 base at J, with 10 bases between the two ends. The germline CDR1 and CDR2 sequences are MNHEY and SVGAGI. A remark on this clone: The target antigen is unknown.

The sequences come from peripheral blood, collected 28 days after the second dose of the MenACWY control vaccine. The sequence was obtained from an adult who received the MenACWY meningococcal vaccine as a control. The chain is built from TRBV6-5 and TRBJ1-2; TRBD1 is a possible D gene (6 bases). CDR3 protein: CASTDSLNYGYTF. The CDR3 nucleotides read TGTGCCAGCACGGACAGCCTTAACTATGGCTACACCTTC.